This T cell receptor beta chain was retrieved from a study of blood T cell dynamics during melanoma immunotherapy. Time point: week 3, after first cycle of checkpoint inhibitor. Trimming stripped 1 base from V and 2 bases from J, with 11 bases between. The CDR3 is made up of 16 amino acids. Looked up from germline, CDR1 is SGHAT and CDR2 is FQNNGV. TCRdb keeps only in-frame clones here, not all; method: immunoSEQ multiplex PCR. The sample has roughly 30,000 clones, roughly 84% seen once; the top ten hold under 13%. The TCR originated in a human donor with melanoma. The rearrangement links TRBV11-2 to TRBJ1-4; D gene ambiguous. This sample comprised blood, obtained from a patient treated with checkpoint blockade. CDR3 coding DNA: TGTGCCAGCAGCTTAGCCGGGATAGGCACTAATGAAAAACTGTTTTTT. This sequence encodes CASSLAGIGTNEKLFF.